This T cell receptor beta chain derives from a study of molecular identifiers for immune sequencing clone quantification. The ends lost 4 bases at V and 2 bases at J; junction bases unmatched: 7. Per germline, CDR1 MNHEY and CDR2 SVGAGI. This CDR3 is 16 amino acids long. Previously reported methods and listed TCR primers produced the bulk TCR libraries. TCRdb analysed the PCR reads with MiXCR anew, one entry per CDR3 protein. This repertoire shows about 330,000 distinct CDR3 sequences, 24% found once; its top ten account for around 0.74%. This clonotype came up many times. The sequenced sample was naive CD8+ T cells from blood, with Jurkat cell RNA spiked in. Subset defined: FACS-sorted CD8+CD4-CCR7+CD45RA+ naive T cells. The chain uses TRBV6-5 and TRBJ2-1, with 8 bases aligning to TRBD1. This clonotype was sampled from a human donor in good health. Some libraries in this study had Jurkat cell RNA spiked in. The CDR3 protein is CASSSWTGSTYNEQFF. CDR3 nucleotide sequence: TGTGCCAGCAGTTCCTGGACAGGGTCGACCTACAATGAGCAGTTCTTC.